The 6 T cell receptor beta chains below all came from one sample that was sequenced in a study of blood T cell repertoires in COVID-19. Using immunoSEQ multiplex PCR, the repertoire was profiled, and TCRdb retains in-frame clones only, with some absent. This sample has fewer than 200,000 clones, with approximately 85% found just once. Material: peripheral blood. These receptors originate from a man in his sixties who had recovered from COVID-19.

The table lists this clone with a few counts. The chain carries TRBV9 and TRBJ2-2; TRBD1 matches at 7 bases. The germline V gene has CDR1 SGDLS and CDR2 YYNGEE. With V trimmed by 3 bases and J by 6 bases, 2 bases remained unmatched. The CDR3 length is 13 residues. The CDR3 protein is CASSARGSGELFF. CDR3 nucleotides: TGTGCCAGCAGCGCCAGGGGGTCCGGGGAGCTGTTTTTT.

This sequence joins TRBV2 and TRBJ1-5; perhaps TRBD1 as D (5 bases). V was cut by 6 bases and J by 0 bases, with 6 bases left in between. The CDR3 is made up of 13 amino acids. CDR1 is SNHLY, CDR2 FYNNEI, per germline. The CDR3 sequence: CASRTDSNQPQHF. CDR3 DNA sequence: TGTGCCAGCAGGACAGATAGCAATCAGCCCCAGCATTTT. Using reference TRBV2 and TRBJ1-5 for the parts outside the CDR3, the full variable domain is EPEVTQTPSHQVTQMGQEVILRCVPISNHLYFYWYRQILGQKVEFLVSFYNNEISEKSEIFDDQFSVERPDGSNFTLKIRSTKLEDSAMYFCASRTDSNQPQHFGDGTRLSIL.

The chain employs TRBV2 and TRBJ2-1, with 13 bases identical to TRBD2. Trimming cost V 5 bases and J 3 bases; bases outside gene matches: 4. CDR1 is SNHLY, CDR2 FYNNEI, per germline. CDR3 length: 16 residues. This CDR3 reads CASSRTSGGNYNEQFF. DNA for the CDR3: TGTGCCAGCAGTAGGACTAGCGGGGGCAACTACAATGAGCAGTTCTTC. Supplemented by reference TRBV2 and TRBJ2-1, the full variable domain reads EPEVTQTPSHQVTQMGQEVILRCVPISNHLYFYWYRQILGQKVEFLVSFYNNEISEKSEIFDDQFSVERPDGSNFTLKIRSTKLEDSAMYFCASSRTSGGNYNEQFFGPGTRLTVL.

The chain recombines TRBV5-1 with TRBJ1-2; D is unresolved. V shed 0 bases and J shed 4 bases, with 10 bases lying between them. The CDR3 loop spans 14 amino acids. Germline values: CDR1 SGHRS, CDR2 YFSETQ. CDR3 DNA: TGCGCCAGCAGCTTGGAAGTCCCCAGCTATGGCTACACCTTC. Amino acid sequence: CASSLEVPSYGYTF.

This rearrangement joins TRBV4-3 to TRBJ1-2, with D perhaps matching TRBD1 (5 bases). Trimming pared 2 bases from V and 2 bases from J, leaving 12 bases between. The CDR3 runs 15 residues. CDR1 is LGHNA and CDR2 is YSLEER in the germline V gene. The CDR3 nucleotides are TGCGCCAGCAGCCAATCCAGGGCGGAGAACTATGGCTACACCTTC. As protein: CASSQSRAENYGYTF.

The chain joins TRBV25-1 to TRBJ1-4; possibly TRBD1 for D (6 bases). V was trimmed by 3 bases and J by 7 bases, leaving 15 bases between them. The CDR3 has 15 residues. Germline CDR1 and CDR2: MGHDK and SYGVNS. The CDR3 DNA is TGTGCCAGCAGTGATGCACAGGGTTTAGGTGAAAAACTGTTTTTT. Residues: CASSDAQGLGEKLFF. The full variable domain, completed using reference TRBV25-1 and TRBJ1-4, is EADIYQTPRYLVIGTGKKITLECSQTMGHDKMYWYQQDPGMELHLIHYSYGVNSTEKGDLSSESTVSRIRTEHFPLTLESARPSHTSQYLCASSDAQGLGEKLFFGSGTQLSVL.